Reported below is one TCR beta chain. The target antigen is unknown. Each CDR3 protein gets one entry in TCRdb, which reprocessed the 5' RACE reads and gives no DNA. The sample table includes a few hundred thousand distinct CDR3 sequences. This entry comes from a study of T cells expressing NK-cell markers. Notes on the study in general: The CD3+CD56-NKG2C+ fraction of several donors was also led by these clonotypes.

Germline V gene sequence: CDR1 SGDLS, CDR2 YYNGEE. The CDR3 runs to 13 residues. This TCR came from a man aged 18 to 69 in good health. V usage is TRBV9 and J usage is TRBJ2-2. Sequencing was carried out using blood T cells: a sorted CD56 or NKG2C T cell subset, CD4+ or CD8+ T cells, or bulk PBMC T cells (not recorded which). CDR3 amino acids: CASSWGGTGELFF.